Detailed here is one TCR beta chain. Its antigen is still unknown. The source of the sample is a study of memory CD4+ T cells and cytomegalovirus serostatus. Overall study context: This sample comes from healthy Belgian adults, 9 CMV seropositive, 20 to 25 seronegative. Study-level findings and limits: Each of some 67 CMV-associated TCRbeta sequences occurred in one to five individuals.

In the study's own analysis: After removing out-of-frame reads, under 2.5 million distinct TCRbeta sequences remained. Only in-frame clones appear in the TCRdb table, and some are missing; sequencing was by immunoSEQ multiplex PCR. Clone size and V and J calls were adopted from that table, with D and trimming inferred from the DNA. The table has tens of thousands of clones, roughly three quarters seen once. The sort gate was single viable CD3+CD4+CD8-CD45RO+ cells for memory CD4+ T cells. CMV serostatus came from serum IgG against pp150, pp28, p38, p52. Trimming removed 0 bases from V and 6 bases from J, with 18 bases in between. This CDR3 has 17 amino acids. CDR1 and CDR2 from the germline V gene are SGHRS and YFSETQ.

The chain uses TRBV5-1 and TRBJ2-2; D not resolved. The sequencing input was memory CD4+ T cells from blood. The receptor was isolated from an adult in good health and CMV-seronegative. Written as DNA, the CDR3 is TGCGCCAGCAGCTTGGCGCCAGCAGACGTTAACGCCGGGGAGCTGTTTTTT. Translation gives CASSLAPADVNAGELFF.